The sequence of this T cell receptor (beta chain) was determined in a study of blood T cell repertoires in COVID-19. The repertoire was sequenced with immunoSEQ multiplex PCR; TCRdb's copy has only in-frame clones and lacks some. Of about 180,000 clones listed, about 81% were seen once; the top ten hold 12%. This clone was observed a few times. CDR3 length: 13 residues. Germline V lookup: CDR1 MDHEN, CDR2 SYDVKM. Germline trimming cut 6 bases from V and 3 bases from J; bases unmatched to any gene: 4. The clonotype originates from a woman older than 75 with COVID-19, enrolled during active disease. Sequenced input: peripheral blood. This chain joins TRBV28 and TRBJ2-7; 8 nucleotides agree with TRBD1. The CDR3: CASRPGQGYEQYF. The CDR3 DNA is TGTGCCAGCAGACCAGGACAGGGCTACGAGCAGTACTTC.